The source of this T cell receptor beta chain is a study of lymphopenia after photon versus proton radiotherapy. The protocol was immunoSEQ multiplex PCR, while the TCRdb copy is restricted to in-frame clones and leaves out a portion. The repertoire includes about 40,000 clones, about 84% of them detected once, and 2.5% to 3.5% sits in the top ten. This CDR3 contains 16 residues. Germline V gives CDR1 MDHEN, CDR2 SYDVKM. V lost 3 bases, J lost 0 bases, and 11 bases lay in between. The chain uses TRBV28 and TRBJ1-4; D might be TRBD1 (5 bases). The clonotype comes from a man between 45 and 60 years old with gastric cancer. The source was peripheral blood, collected from a patient treated with photon-based radiotherapy. CDR3 sequence (DNA): TGTGCCAGCAGTTTGGGGACGGGAGCAACTAATGAAAAACTGTTTTTT. Translation: CASSLGTGATNEKLFF.